One and the same sample provided the 10 T cell receptor beta chains below, sequenced in a study of long-term antiretroviral therapy in people with HIV. An immunoSEQ assay, version v3.0, was performed at survey level. Using immunoSEQ multiplex PCR, the repertoire was profiled, and TCRdb retains in-frame clones only, with some absent. The sample yields about 24,000 clones, 81% seen once. Here the sequenced sample was unsorted PBMCs, taken at the start of antiretroviral therapy, before treatment. All receptors come from a young woman with HIV.

The chain combines TRBV18 with TRBJ2-1; D is perhaps TRBD1 (6 bases). The V end lost 4 bases, the J end lost 6 bases, and 7 bases lay between the germline ends. This CDR3 contains 12 residues. From germline, CDR1 is KGHSH and CDR2 LQKENI. The CDR3 region has the DNA TGTGCCAGCTCACGGACAGTCAATGAGCAGTTCTTC. It translates to CASSRTVNEQFF.

The chain joins TRBV29-1 to TRBJ2-3; 7 bases are shared with TRBD2. V shed 3 bases and J 5 bases; nucleotides not matched to a gene: 8. CDR3 length: 14 residues. Germline loops: CDR1 SQVTM, CDR2 ANQGSEA. CDR3 residues: CSVDGLAVEDTQYF. The CDR3 bases are TGCAGCGTTGATGGTCTAGCGGTTGAAGATACGCAGTATTTT.

The chain joins TRBV19 to TRBJ1-6, with D unclear. The ends were cut back, 3 bases at V and 0 bases at J, with 9 bases in the middle. The germline CDR1 and CDR2 sequences are LNHDA and SQIVND (reference sequence). CDR3 length: 16 residues. Written as DNA, the CDR3 is TGTGCCAGTAGTATTCTTCAGAGCTCCTATAATTCACCCCTCCACTTT. Amino acid sequence: CASSILQSSYNSPLHF.

The chain has TRBV19 and TRBJ2-2; TRBD1 might be the D (6 bases). Germline loops: CDR1 LNHDA, CDR2 SQIVND (reference sequence). There are 15 residues in the CDR3. V was pared by 5 bases and J by 1 base, with 11 bases between. CDR3 in DNA: TGTGCCAGTAGTCGAAGGGGGAGGAACACCGGGGAGCTGTTTTTT. Translating gives CASSRRGRNTGELFF.

The V gene is TRBV5-1, the J gene TRBJ2-1; tentatively, D is TRBD1 (5 bases). The CDR3 contains 14 residues. CDR1 SGHRS and CDR2 YFSETQ come from the germline V gene. V dropped 3 bases and J dropped 8 bases, with 15 bases sitting between them. The CDR3 loop is CASSSSLGADEQFF. The DNA of the CDR3 is TGCGCCAGCAGCTCGAGTCTAGGGGCGGATGAGCAGTTCTTC. Supplemented by reference TRBV5-1 and TRBJ2-1, the full variable domain reads KAGVTQTPRYLIKTRGQQVTLSCSPISGHRSVSWYQQTPGQGLQFLFEYFSETQRNKGNFPGRFSGRQFSNSRSEMNVSTLELGDSALYLCASSSSLGADEQFFGPGTRLTVL.

This clone has just a few counts. Different DNA sequences within this sample yield the same CDR3. The chain has TRBV27 and TRBJ2-7, with D perhaps being TRBD1 or TRBD2 (5 bases each). Trimming cost V 2 bases and J 3 bases, with 14 bases left between them. The CDR3 is 15 residues long. CDR1 MNHEY and CDR2 SMNVEV come from the germline V gene (reference sequence). In DNA, the CDR3 is TGTGCCAGCAGTTTAGACCCGGGACGGCTCTACGAGCAGTACTTC. This gives the protein CASSLDPGRLYEQYF.

The rearrangement uses TRBV7-2 and TRBJ2-5; D is perhaps TRBD2 (6 bases). V shed 3 bases and J shed 4 bases, with 15 bases lying between them. This CDR3 is 15 amino acids long. Germline-derived CDR1 and CDR2 are SGHTA and FQGNSA. Written as DNA, the CDR3 is TGTGCCAGCAGCTTCCAGGGACTTGACGCAGAGACCCAGTACTTC. The encoded protein is CASSFQGLDAETQYF.

This clone was counted once. This sequence joins TRBV4-3 and TRBJ2-1, with no clear D. The germline V and J ends were trimmed by 0 bases and 6 bases, with 15 bases remaining between them. This CDR3 has 16 residues. Per the germline V gene, CDR1 is LGHNA and CDR2 is YSLEER. CDR3 sequence (DNA): TGCGCCAGCAGCCAAGAGGTGGGCCCCAACCCCAATGAGCAGTTCTTC. Translated: CASSQEVGPNPNEQFF.

V usage is TRBV28 and J usage is TRBJ2-5; D might be TRBD1 (6 bases). CDR1 is MDHEN, CDR2 SYDVKM, per germline. The CDR3 is 17 amino acids. V was trimmed by 3 bases and J by 1 base, leaving 18 bases between them. The CDR3 nucleotides read TGTGCCAGCAGTTTCCATCCTGTTGGGACACCCCAAGAGACCCAGTACTTC. Protein sequence: CASSFHPVGTPQETQYF.

This rearrangement joins TRBV28 to TRBJ1-5; TRBD1 might be the D (5 bases). The CDR3 contains 16 residues. Germline CDR1 MDHEN, CDR2 SYDVKM. Trimming pared 4 bases from V and 1 base from J, leaving 14 bases between. The CDR3 loop is CASSYPPGSSNQPQHF. The DNA for the CDR3 is TGTGCCAGCAGTTATCCTCCAGGGTCGAGCAATCAGCCCCAGCATTTT.